This T cell receptor beta chain was observed in a study of shared clonotypes between healthy human individuals. General study results and limits: Richness estimates generally favored naive over memory subsets.

The naive CD8 fraction comprised CD45RO-negative cells positively selected for CCR7 and excluded terminally differentiated effector memory CD45RA+ cells. Original processing notes: Sequence data from immunoSEQ were junction-only and lacked quality scores; consequently, filtering differed. Assay used: immunoSEQ multiplex PCR; TCRdb lists only in-frame clones, some missing. V and J calls and clone size are given by that table; D and trimming were obtained from the DNA. Here the sample spans 1.5 million to 2.5 million clones, just under 95% being singletons. The V end was cut by 2 bases, the J end by 3 bases, with 8 bases between. The germline gives CDR1 GTSNPN, CDR2 SVGIG (reference sequence). The CDR3 is made up of 12 amino acids. To note about this clone: Its target is not known. This sample includes further DNA sequences coding for the same CDR3.

The sample comprised naive CD8+ T cells sorted from blood. The J gene is TRBJ2-7, the V gene TRBV30, with D unresolved. The TCR was taken from a man aged 18-30 years in good health. DNA of the CDR3: TGTGCCTGGAGTCTGGGTGGCTACGAGCAGTACTTC. This translates into CAWSLGGYEQYF. Variable domain in full (rest from reference TRBV30 and TRBJ2-7): SQTIHQWPATLVQPVGSPLSLECTVEGTSNPNLYWYRQAAGRGLQLLFYSVGIGQISSEVPQNLSASRPQDRQFILSSKKLLLSDSGFYLCAWSLGGYEQYFGPGTRLTVT.